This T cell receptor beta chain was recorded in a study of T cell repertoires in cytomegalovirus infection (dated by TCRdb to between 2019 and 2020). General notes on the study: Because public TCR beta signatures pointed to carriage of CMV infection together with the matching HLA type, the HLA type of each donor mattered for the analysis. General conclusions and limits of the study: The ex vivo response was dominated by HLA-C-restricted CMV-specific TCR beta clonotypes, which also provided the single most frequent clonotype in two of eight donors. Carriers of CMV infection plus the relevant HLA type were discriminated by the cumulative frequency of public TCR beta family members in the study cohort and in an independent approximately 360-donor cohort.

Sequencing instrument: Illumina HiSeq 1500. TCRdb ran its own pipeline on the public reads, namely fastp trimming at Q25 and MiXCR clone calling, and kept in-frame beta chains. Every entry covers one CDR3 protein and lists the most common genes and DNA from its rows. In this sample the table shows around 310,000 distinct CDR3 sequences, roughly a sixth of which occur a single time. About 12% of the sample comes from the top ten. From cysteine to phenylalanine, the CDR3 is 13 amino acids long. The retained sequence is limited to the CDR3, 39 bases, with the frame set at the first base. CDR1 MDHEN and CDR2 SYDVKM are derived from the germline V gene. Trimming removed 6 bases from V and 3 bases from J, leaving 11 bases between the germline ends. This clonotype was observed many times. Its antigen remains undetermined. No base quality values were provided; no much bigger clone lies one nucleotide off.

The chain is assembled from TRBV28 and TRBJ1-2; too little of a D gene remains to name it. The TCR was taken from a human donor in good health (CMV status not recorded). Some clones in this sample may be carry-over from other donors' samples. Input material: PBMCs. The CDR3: CASSPTHYYGYTF. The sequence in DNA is TGTGCCAGCAGCCCGACTCACTACTATGGCTACACCTTC.